This record concerns one TCR beta chain sequence. The table came from immunoSEQ multiplex PCR; TCRdb's copy has only in-frame clones and leaves some out. The sample holds more than 70,000 clones; around 86% are singletons and the top ten take 4.5% to 6%. Germline CDR1 and CDR2: SGHAT and FQNNGV. This CDR3 spans 15 amino acids. With 0 bases removed from V and 2 bases from J, the gap between germline ends came to 9 bases. The data derive from a study of blood T cell repertoires in COVID-19. This chain uses TRBV11-2 with TRBJ2-3, with D perhaps TRBD2 (5 bases). The TCR was taken from a man aged 45 to 65 with active or convalescent COVID-19. Sequenced sample: peripheral blood. CDR3 sequence: CASSLEGSPTDTQYF. The DNA of the CDR3 is TGTGCCAGCAGCTTAGAGGGGAGTCCCACAGATACGCAGTATTTT.